This TCR beta chain derives from a study of shared clonotypes between healthy human individuals. On this clone itself: A far larger clone is off by one base, so a read error is likely. The sample contains more than one DNA sequence encoding this CDR3.

This table comes from immunoSEQ multiplex PCR, and its TCRdb copy is limited to in-frame clones, with some not included. This sample has a few hundred thousand clones, with around 77% found just once. From germline, CDR1 is SGDLS and CDR2 YYNGEE. CDR3 length: 16 residues. The TCR was taken from a woman in her thirties or forties in good health. Some clones in this sample may be carry-over from other donors' samples. The sequencing input was PBMCs. V is TRBV9 and J is TRBJ2-7; D is possibly TRBD2 (6 bases). Written as DNA, the CDR3 is TGTGCCAGCAGCGTAGGGAGTGGATCGAGCGGGTACGAACAGTACTTC. Translated, it gives CASSVGSGSSGYEQYF.